This T cell receptor (beta chain) was sequenced in a study of T cell responses to AZD1222 COVID-19 vaccine (dated by TCRdb to about 2021). Turning to the overall study: TCR sequencing covered more than 230 trial participants: 200 to 220 given two doses of AZD1222 and approximately 26 given two doses of MenACWY control vaccine. Enrollment into the trials was organized by age into subgroups of 18-55, 56-69 and 70-plus years, and those subgroups contained roughly 150, 30 and 60 TCR-sequenced participants, respectively. What the work shows at the level of the full study, not this receptor alone: Conclusions about previously exposed vaccinees are limited because only five or six AZD1222 recipients were SARS-CoV-2 seropositive at baseline. Reportedly, close to half of the unique spike-specific TCRs recognized epitopes lying outside the regions that are mutated in the B.1.351 and B.1.1.7 variants. The 56-69-year group was small, and its depth increase did not reach significance, likely because of low power. The whole spike protein was spanned by vaccine-associated CD4 TCRs, and dominant responses were seen in regions 160-218 and 743-854. After two AZD1222 doses, both the breadth and the depth of spike-specific TCRs were significantly higher than at day 0 and than in MenACWY recipients. Because no day 14 peak-response samples were available, the repertoires could be characterized only after the peak T cell response. Participants were mostly white British and included more females than males, and it was suggested by the authors that clonal diversity may have been underestimated.

With respect to this clone: Its antigen is currently not known. Base qualities are not at hand, and no much larger clone is one base apart.

For this chain, trimming is 4 bases at the V end and 7 bases at the J end, and the number of junction bases without a gene match is 3. The CDR3 starts with the cysteine, ends with the phenylalanine, and has 13 residues. CDR3 DNA is the only sequence kept; it has 39 bases, read in frame from the first base. From a lookup of the germline V gene, CDR1 and CDR2 are SGHDT and YYEEEE. The CDR3 regions of human TCRbeta chains were subjected to immunosequencing. As for the original processing: TCRs in the repertoires were compared against a reference library of SARS-CoV-2-specific TCRs that had been generated with the MIRA antigen-specificity platform. Breadth was defined as the fraction of unique TCRs that were SARS-CoV-2-associated. Depth was defined as the fraction of total T cells that were SARS-CoV-2-associated. Using the MIRA data, each spike-specific TCR was mapped to the spike region that the TCR reacts to and placed in a CD4 or CD8 class. Log10-transformed breadth and depth values were compared by one-way ANOVA with Sidak's multiple comparisons tests. TCRdb took this table from immuneACCESS and kept in-frame rearrangements with V and J called. Such tables lack part of the clones; where checked against another copy, unresolved V genes explain under half of the gap, and the rest is unexplained. V, J and clone size reflect that table, while D and trimming were determined from the DNA. The sample yields more than 95,000 clones; roughly 82% were counted once. Clones ranked in the top ten supply roughly a quarter of the sample.

The time point label, as the study defines it: about 28 days (+/-7) after the second vaccine dose. AZD1222 recipients whose second dose came at about 4 weeks and those whose second dose came at about 12 weeks were combined into one group, since spike-specific TCR depth and breadth did not differ between the two schedules. Vaccinee samples came from UK trials COV001 and COV002, including a single-blind randomized controlled phase 2/3 trial of AZD1222 (ChAdOx1 nCoV-19) in healthy adults. Trial participant PBMC samples were collected at day 0 and day 28 after the second dose for TCRbeta chain sequencing.

Here the sequenced sample was peripheral blood, taken 28 days after the second AZD1222 dose. This sequence uses TRBV5-6 and TRBJ1-4; the junction holds 8 bases that match TRBD1. This sequence was found in an adult who received the AZD1222 COVID-19 vaccine. CDR3 protein: CASSPDRGEKLFF. The DNA is as follows: TGTGCCAGCAGCCCTGACAGGGGTGAAAAACTGTTTTTT.